This T cell receptor beta chain was recorded in a study of blood T cell repertoires in COVID-19. At the level of the study: PBMCs, B-cell-depleted T cells, or T cells were the source of the cDNA or gDNA that made up the material.

Methods used by the authors: Amplification of reference gene primers provided the estimated nucleated cell counts. Profiling relied on immunoSEQ multiplex PCR, and the TCRdb table lists in-frame clones only, not all of them. Clone size and V and J calls were adopted from that table, with D and trimming inferred from the DNA. The data hold about 410,000 clones, with 86% observed a single time. Germline CDR1 reads DFQATT; CDR2 reads SNEGSKA (reference sequence). V lost 3 bases and J lost 4, with 10 bases in between. The CDR3 sequence is 13 residues long. The rearrangement uses TRBV20-1 and TRBJ1-5; D is undetermined. The sequenced material came from peripheral blood. The TCR originated in a woman aged 30 to 39 with active or convalescent COVID-19. DNA of the CDR3: TGCAGTGCTAGTTTAGATCGGAATCAGCCCCAGCATTTT. Its translation: CSASLDRNQPQHF.